The next 15 T cell receptor beta chains were all read from a single sample in a study of circulating and synovial CD4+ cells in juvenile arthritis. Repertoires were generated with immunoSEQ multiplex PCR, while TCRdb's copy carries only in-frame clones and drops some. Here the sample spans about 33,000 clones, roughly 95% being singletons. Sequenced input: CD4+ T cells from blood. Receptor source: a human donor with juvenile idiopathic arthritis.

The V and J genes are TRBV7-2 and TRBJ2-1, with 9 positions matching TRBD2. This CDR3 is 16 amino acids long. Germline trimming cut 1 base from V and 5 bases from J; bases unmatched to any gene: 6. Germline lookup yields CDR1 SGHTA and CDR2 FQGNSA. In nucleotides, the CDR3 is TGTGCCAGCAGCTTAGAGTCGACTAGCGGAAACAATGAGCAGTTCTTC. Protein product: CASSLESTSGNNEQFF.

V gene TRBV6-1 combines with J gene TRBJ2-1, with a tentative D call TRBD1 (6 bases). Trimming took 4 bases from V and 2 from J, leaving 9 bases between them. This CDR3 comprises 14 residues. Per germline, CDR1 MNHNS and CDR2 SASEGT. CDR3 region: CASSGQATYNEQFF. The DNA of the CDR3 is TGTGCCAGCAGTGGACAGGCTACCTACAATGAGCAGTTCTTC.

The chain carries TRBV27 and TRBJ2-7; possible D gene TRBD2, 6 bases. Germline loops: CDR1 MNHEY, CDR2 SMNVEV (reference sequence). This CDR3 comprises 16 residues. The V and J ends lost 0 bases and 0 bases respectively, with 12 bases between them. In nucleotides, the CDR3 is TGTGCCAGCAGTTTATCCGCCAGCGGGTCCTCCTACGAGCAGTACTTC. Translating gives CASSLSASGSSYEQYF.

This sequence joins TRBV7-2 and TRBJ2-2; D is ambiguous. V lost 4 bases, J lost 8 bases, and 11 bases lay in between. The CDR3 is 13 residues long. The germline gives CDR1 SGHTA, CDR2 FQGNSA. DNA of the CDR3: TGTGCCAGCAGCTCGATCTCTAGGGGGGAGCTGTTTTTT. Translated, it gives CASSSISRGELFF.

V and J are TRBV4-3 and TRBJ2-3, with D maybe TRBD1 (5 bases). Between the trimmed V and J ends, which lost 4 bases and 4 bases, there was a span of 18 bases. The V gene's germline CDR1 is LGHNA and CDR2 YSLEER. This CDR3 is 16 amino acids long. The CDR3 nucleotides are TGCGCCAGCAGCCCAGGGCCAGGGAAAAGGGCAGATACGCAGTATTTT. Its translation is CASSPGPGKRADTQYF.

As to this clone: A read error may produce the germline difference seen at one junction end. In the same sample, other DNA sequences code for this CDR3. This sequence joins TRBV4-1 and TRBJ1-6, with 7 bases that match TRBD1. This CDR3 has 16 amino acids. Germline values: CDR1 MGHRA, CDR2 YSYEKL. CDR3 amino acids: CASSLTVGDRDSPLHF. DNA of the CDR3: TGCGCCAGCAGCCTCACAGTCGGAGACAGGGATTCCCCCCTCCACTTT.

Remarks on this clone: An end of the junction does not agree with germline; a read error may underlie this. The chain combines TRBV2 with TRBJ1-6, with unresolved D. Germline V lookup: CDR1 SNHLY, CDR2 FYNNEI. This CDR3 spans 17 amino acids. CDR3 nucleotides: TGTGCCAGCAGTGAACGATTAACCTTCTCCTATAATTCCCCCCTCCACTTT. Translating it yields CASSERLTFSYNSPLHF.

The count of this clone is one. The chain recombines TRBV7-3 with TRBJ2-3, with TRBD2 matching 10 bases. Germline V gene lookup returns CDR1 SGHTA and CDR2 FQGTGA. V dropped 5 bases and J dropped 4; count of bases not matched to a gene: 3. This CDR3 has 14 residues. The CDR3 DNA is TGTGCCAGCAGCCCGAGCGGGGGGGCAGATACGCAGTATTTT. This translates into CASSPSGGADTQYF.

The chain carries TRBV6-1 and TRBJ1-4, with 9 bases aligning to TRBD1. V was clipped by 6 bases and J by 8 bases; unmatched bases: 7. The CDR3 has 14 residues. Per the germline V gene, CDR1 is MNHNS and CDR2 is SASEGT. The DNA of the CDR3 is TGTGCCAGCAGGAACGGACAGGGGAAGGAAAAACTGTTTTTT. It specifies CASRNGQGKEKLFF.

The V call is TRBV9, the J call TRBJ1-1, with 9 nucleotides matching TRBD1. There are 16 residues in the CDR3. Trimming cost V 3 bases and J 4 bases; bases outside gene matches: 10. Germline V gene sequence: CDR1 SGDLS, CDR2 YYNGEE. CDR3 sequence: CASSAEQGAFPTEAFF. The CDR3 coding sequence is TGTGCCAGCAGCGCAGAACAGGGGGCTTTTCCCACTGAAGCTTTCTTT. Full variable domain (remainder filled in from reference TRBV9 and TRBJ1-1): DSGVTQTPKHLITATGQRVTLRCSPRSGDLSVYWYQQSLDQGLQFLIQYYNGEERAKGNILERFSAQQFPDLHSELNLSSLELGDSALYFCASSAEQGAFPTEAFFGQGTRLTVV.

This chain joins TRBV5-8 and TRBJ2-5, with D perhaps TRBD2 (5 bases). V was shortened by 2 bases and J by 2 bases, with 10 bases between the two germline ends. CDR3 size: 14 residues. In germline, CDR1 is SGHTS, CDR2 YDEGEE. The chain's CDR3 is CASSLSPGQETQYF. The CDR3 DNA reads TGTGCCAGCAGCTTATCACCGGGGCAAGAGACCCAGTACTTC. The variable domain in full, with the rest retrieved from reference TRBV5-8 and TRBJ2-5, is EAGVTQSPTHLIKTRGQQATLRCSPISGHTSVYWYQQALGLGLQFLLWYDEGEERNRGNFPPRFSGRQFPNYSSELNVNALELEDSALYLCASSLSPGQETQYFGPGTRLLVL.

This clone appeared once. CDR3 amino acids: CASSIRDGRAKKDTGELFF. The DNA of the CDR3 is TGTGCCAGTAGTATCCGGGACGGGAGGGCCAAGAAAGACACCGGGGAGCTGTTTTTT. The rearrangement uses TRBV19 and TRBJ2-2; 8 nucleotides align to TRBD2. This CDR3 has 19 residues. Germline CDR1 and CDR2: LNHDA and SQIVND (reference sequence). Trimming at V came to 3 bases and at J to 3 bases, leaving 15 bases not matched to a gene.

The chain recombines TRBV2 with TRBJ2-7, with 10 bases lining up with TRBD1. J was trimmed by 6 bases and V by 6 bases; bases with no gene match: 2. This CDR3 spans 12 amino acids. CDR1 SNHLY and CDR2 FYNNEI come from the germline V gene. CDR3 DNA: TGTGCCAGCAGGGGGGACAGGGGCGAGCAGTACTTC. As protein: CASRGDRGEQYF.

V is TRBV6-1 and J is TRBJ1-2; D is undetermined. The CDR3 sequence is 13 residues long. Germline values: CDR1 MNHNS, CDR2 SASEGT. V lost 7 bases and J lost 8, with 17 bases in between. CDR3 region: CASIAAVVGGYTF. In DNA form, the CDR3 reads TGTGCCAGCATAGCAGCCGTTGTCGGGGGCTACACCTTC.

The chain joins TRBV7-9 to TRBJ2-5; D is possibly TRBD2 (7 bases). The CDR3 consists of 14 residues. Per the germline V gene, CDR1 is SEHNR and CDR2 is FQNEAQ (reference sequence). V was pared by 5 bases and J by 2 bases, with 12 bases between. The CDR3 nucleotides read TGTGCCAGCAGCCCCGGGGGGCCACAAGAGACCCAGTACTTC. Its translation: CASSPGGPQETQYF. Filled out from reference TRBV7-9 and TRBJ2-5, the complete variable domain reads DTGVSQNPRHKITKRGQNVTFRCDPISEHNRLYWYRQTLGQGPEFLTYFQNEAQLEKSRLLSDRFSAERPKGSFSTLEIQRTEQGDSAMYLCASSPGGPQETQYFGPGTRLLVL.